This is a list of T cell receptor beta chains from one sample in a study of T cell responses to AZD1222 COVID-19 vaccine. TCRdb's table, derived via immunoSEQ multiplex PCR, lists solely in-frame clones and lacks some. The table lists around 80,000 clones, around nine tenths of them singletons, with 9.5% to 13% in the top ten. Specimen: peripheral blood, collected on day 0 of AZD1222 vaccination. All receptors derive from an adult in good health. CDR3s include the opening cysteine and the closing phenylalanine or tryptophan. The D gene is left open where the match is weak. A row's size may be missing; if present it is once, few, many or a size class.

D gene | J gene | clone size | V gene | CDR3 DNA | CDR3 protein
TRBD2 | TRBJ2-7 | few | TRBV11-2 | TGTGCCAGCAGCTTAGATAAGGTAGCGGGGGCCTACGAGCAGTACTTC | CASSLDKVAGAYEQYF
NA | TRBJ1-1 | NA | TRBV21-1 | TGTGCCAGCAGCAAAGTAGCGGTTAGACATCCAGAGAACACTGAAGCTTTCTTT | CASSKVAVRHPENTEAFF
NA | TRBJ1-6 | NA | TRBV5-1 | TGCGCCAGCAAAGAAGGCCTAGACCCCAATTCACCCCTCCACTTT | CASKEGLDPNSPLHF
NA | TRBJ2-5 | NA | TRBV15 | TGTGCCACCAGCAGTTCAGGGGAGCGGGAGACCCAGTACTTC | CATSSSGERETQYF
NA | TRBJ1-6 | once | TRBV28 | TGTGCCAGCAGTTTGGCGGGGGGCGGGTCACCCCTCCACTTT | CASSLAGGGSPLHF
NA | TRBJ2-3 | NA | TRBV10-3 | TGTGCCATCAGAGGGAACCAGGAGGATACGCAGTATTTT | CAIRGNQEDTQYF
NA | TRBJ2-2 | NA | TRBV19 | TGTGCCAGTAGTAGGTACCCTCGGACACAGAACACCGGGGAGCTGTTTTTT | CASSRYPRTQNTGELFF
TRBD2 | TRBJ2-1 | once | TRBV15 | TGTGCCACCAGCGCTAGCGGGAGGGTCAATGAGCAGTTCTTC | CATSASGRVNEQFF
NA | TRBJ2-3 | NA | TRBV29-1 | TGCAGCGTTGAAGGGACTAGCACAGATACGCAGTATTTT | CSVEGTSTDTQYF
TRBD1 | TRBJ1-3 | NA | TRBV19 | TGTGCCAGTAGTCGGGACAGGGACTCTGGAAACACCATATATTTT | CASSRDRDSGNTIYF
TRBD1 | TRBJ1-5 | NA | TRBV19 | TGTGCCAGTAAGAGCGGGACAGGGGTGGCGGAGCCCCAGCATTTT | CASKSGTGVAEPQHF
NA | TRBJ2-5 | once | TRBV19 | TGTGCCAGTAGTATCGCCGGAGGGGAGCAAGAGACCCAGTACTTC | CASSIAGGEQETQYF
NA | TRBJ1-5 | once | TRBV4-2 | TGTGCCAGCAGCCAAGAAAGGCAGCCCCAGCATTTT | CASSQERQPQHF
TRBD1 | TRBJ1-1 | NA | TRBV5-8 | TGTGCCAGCAACCGAGCGGGACAGGGGAACACTGAAGCTTTCTTT | CASNRAGQGNTEAFF
NA | TRBJ2-2 | NA | TRBV11-3 | TGTGCCAGCAGCTCCCTCTGGGGTTCGAACACCGGGGAGCTGTTTTTT | CASSSLWGSNTGELFF
TRBD1 | TRBJ1-3 | NA | TRBV15 | TGTGCCACCAGCCGAGTTCAGGGGGCGCGGAGAAACACCATATATTTT | CATSRVQGARRNTIYF
NA | TRBJ2-1 | medium-sized | TRBV7-9 | TGTGCCAGCAGCTTAGAAGAAACTATCCAGTTCTTC | CASSLEETIQFF
NA | TRBJ2-7 | once | TRBV30 | TGTGCCTGGAGGCCCAAGGGGGAAAACTACGAGCAGTACTTC | CAWRPKGENYEQYF
NA | TRBJ2-1 | NA | TRBV10-2 | TGCGCCAGCAGTGTATACAATGAGCAGTTCTTC | CASSVYNEQFF
NA | TRBJ2-7 | NA | TRBV7-8 | TGTGCCAGCAGCCCCGGGACGGTCTACGAGCAGTACTTC | CASSPGTVYEQYF
TRBD2 | TRBJ2-1 | once | TRBV10-3 | TGTGCCATCAGTGAGACTAGCGGGGGTTCGAACAATGAGCAGTTCTTC | CAISETSGGSNNEQFF
NA | TRBJ2-7 | NA | TRBV9 | TGTGCCAGCAGCGCTGGGATCAGTTACGAGCAGTACTTC | CASSAGISYEQYF
NA | TRBJ1-5 | NA | TRBV20-1 | TGCAGTGCTAGTCAGGGGCGCGAAGACAGTCAGCCCCAGCATTTT | CSASQGREDSQPQHF